These 22 T cell receptor beta chains originate from one sample sequenced in a study of CD8 T cells in Susac syndrome. Random hexamers were used to reverse transcribe an amount of roughly 0.5 to 1 ug RNA. MiXCR, applied by TCRdb to the immunoSEQ multiplex PCR reads, yields one record per CDR3 protein. The data show 150,000 to 250,000 distinct CDR3 sequences, with over 90% seen just once and roughly 0.088% held by the top ten. Specimen: CD4+ T cells from PBMCs. These receptor sequences come from a human donor with multiple sclerosis.

The rearrangement joins TRBV3-1 to TRBJ1-1, with D perhaps matching TRBD1 (5 bases). Per the germline V gene, CDR1 is LGHDT and CDR2 is YNNKEL (reference sequence). Deletions cut 1 base from V and 4 bases from J, with 13 bases between. There are 15 residues in the CDR3. In DNA, the CDR3 is TGTGCCAGCAGCCAAGCTTATTTTGGGGGCACTGAAGCTTTCTTT. Protein: CASSQAYFGGTEAFF.

This clonotype was picked up one time. J is TRBJ2-5 and V is TRBV29-1; D remains ambiguous. Germline V gives CDR1 SQVTM, CDR2 ANQGSEA. V was shortened by 6 bases and J by 1 base, with 12 bases between the two germline ends. The CDR3 sequence is 13 residues long. CDR3 amino acids: CSVGWRLQETQYF. CDR3 DNA: TGCAGCGTAGGGTGGCGGCTCCAAGAGACCCAGTACTTC.

The chain couples TRBV5-1 to TRBJ2-7, with D uncertain. CDR1 is SGHRS and CDR2 is YFSETQ in the germline V gene. The V gene lost 1 base and the J gene lost 9 bases, with 17 bases spanning the gap. The CDR3 sequence is 14 residues long. CDR3 region: CASSLNQQPSRQYF. CDR3 DNA sequence: TGCGCCAGCAGCTTGAACCAGCAGCCCTCCCGGCAGTACTTC.

The V and J genes are TRBV11-2 and TRBJ1-2; 7 positions agree with TRBD1. Germline lookup yields CDR1 SGHAT and CDR2 FQNNGV. The CDR3 is 16 amino acids. Trimming cost V 1 base and J 2 bases; bases outside gene matches: 7. The CDR3 spells CASSLGWDRNNYGYTF. The CDR3 coding sequence is TGTGCCAGCAGCTTAGGGTGGGACAGAAACAACTATGGCTACACCTTC.

This clonotype was observed once. V is TRBV5-1 and J is TRBJ2-7; 9 bases agree with TRBD2. V dropped 1 base and J dropped 3; count of bases not matched to a gene: 20. CDR1 is SGHRS and CDR2 is YFSETQ in the germline V gene. This CDR3 region has 20 residues. This chain's CDR3 is CASSLPSLPTPERGVYEQYF. The CDR3 nucleotides read TGCGCCAGCAGCTTGCCCTCCTTGCCAACACCGGAGCGGGGGGTCTACGAGCAGTACTTC.

The rearrangement joins TRBV11-3 to TRBJ2-1; weak D call: TRBD2 (7 bases). V lost 10 bases, J lost 9 bases, and 22 bases lay in between. The CDR3 covers 14 residues. The germline CDR1 and CDR2 sequences are SGHNT and YENEEA. The CDR3 sequence is CATGSGGREGEQFF. In nucleotides, the CDR3 is TGTGCCACGGGTTCGGGGGGCAGAGAGGGTGAGCAGTTCTTC.

The chain employs TRBV18 and TRBJ2-6; D possibly corresponds to TRBD2 (6 bases). Between the trimmed V and J ends, which lost 6 bases and 0 bases, there was a span of 9 bases. The CDR3 is 15 residues long. Germline CDR1 is KGHSH and CDR2 is LQKENI. The CDR3 protein is CASSFGSSGANVLTF. The DNA for the CDR3 is TGTGCCAGCTCTTTCGGGAGCTCTGGGGCCAACGTCCTGACTTTC.

The rearrangement uses TRBV12-3 or TRBV12-4 and TRBJ1-1; 8 nucleotides align to TRBD1. The length of the CDR3 is 13 residues. With V trimmed by 3 bases and J by 12 bases, 9 bases remained unmatched. The CDR3 protein is CASSFQDRGSTFF. DNA of the CDR3: TGTGCCAGCAGTTTCCAAGACAGGGGTTCTACTTTCTTT.

The DNA for the CDR3 is TGTGCCAGCAGCTTCGGGGTGGGTACGCAGTATTTT. The encoded protein is CASSFGVGTQYF. The V gene is TRBV5-6, the J gene TRBJ2-3, with D maybe TRBD2 (5 bases). In germline, CDR1 is SGHDT, CDR2 YYEEEE. The CDR3 runs to 12 residues. Deletions cut 2 bases from V and 8 bases from J, with 9 bases between.

This clonotype appeared a few times. The chain employs TRBV7-3 and TRBJ2-1, with D possibly being TRBD1 or TRBD2 (6 bases each). This CDR3 region has 13 residues. The V and J ends lost 3 bases and 7 bases respectively, with 10 bases between them. Germline assignment: CDR1 SGHTA and CDR2 FQGTGA. As DNA, the CDR3 is TGTGCCAGCAGCTTGGGGGGCCCGAATGAGCAGTTCTTC. Protein: CASSLGGPNEQFF.

The genes are TRBV29-1 and TRBJ2-1; D perhaps matches TRBD2 (5 bases). This CDR3 is built from 14 residues. Trimming removed 5 bases from V and 0 bases from J, with 11 bases in between. The germline gives CDR1 SQVTM, CDR2 ANQGSEA. DNA of the CDR3: TGCAGCGTTCTTAAGCGGATCTCCTACAATGAGCAGTTCTTC. Translated: CSVLKRISYNEQFF.

The genes are TRBV20-1 and TRBJ1-1; the D gene is possibly TRBD1 (5 bases). Per the germline V gene, CDR1 is DFQATT and CDR2 is SNEGSKA (reference sequence). Between the trimmed V and J ends, which lost 5 bases and 1 base, there was a span of 14 bases. This CDR3 comprises 14 residues. CDR3 protein: CSASWGTANTEAFF. In nucleotides, the CDR3 is TGCAGTGCTTCTTGGGGGACGGCGAACACTGAAGCTTTCTTT.

V is TRBV29-1 and J is TRBJ2-3; D may be TRBD1 (5 bases). The CDR3 sequence is 14 residues long. CDR1 is SQVTM, CDR2 ANQGSEA, per germline. Between the trimmed V and J ends, which lost 3 bases and 6 bases, there was a span of 16 bases. The DNA for the CDR3 is TGCAGCGTTGACCAGGTTGGGGCGAGCGATACGCAGTATTTT. Encoded protein: CSVDQVGASDTQYF.

This sequence joins TRBV3-1 and TRBJ1-6; D is possibly TRBD1 (6 bases). The CDR3 length is 12 residues. Germline V gene data show CDR1 as LGHDT and CDR2 as YNNKEL (reference sequence). V was cut by 7 bases and J by 9 bases, with 10 bases left in between. The CDR3 bases are TGTGCCAGCACTACAGGGAGTTCACCCCTCCACTTT. This encodes CASTTGSSPLHF.

The V and J genes are TRBV5-1 and TRBJ2-3; D gene uncertain. Between the trimmed V and J ends, which lost 0 bases and 2 bases, there was a span of 10 bases. CDR1 is SGHRS and CDR2 is YFSETQ in the germline V gene. This CDR3 comprises 15 residues. The CDR3 sequence is CASSLAGPLTDTQYF. The CDR3 coding sequence is TGCGCCAGCAGCTTGGCCGGGCCACTCACAGATACGCAGTATTTT.

The chain employs TRBV5-4 and TRBJ2-3, with D possibly being TRBD1 (6 bases). Germline values: CDR1 SGHNT, CDR2 YYREEE (reference sequence). The CDR3 has 13 residues. The V gene lost 3 bases and the J gene lost 9 bases, with 14 bases spanning the gap. CDR3 sequence reads: CASSSQQGVTQYF. CDR3 nucleotide sequence: TGTGCCAGCAGCTCGCAACAGGGAGTCACGCAGTATTTT.

The chain recombines TRBV12-3 or TRBV12-4 with TRBJ2-1; D call uncertain. V was clipped by 2 bases and J by 9 bases, with 5 bases between them. This CDR3 comprises 11 residues. The CDR3 protein is CASSLRGEQFF. DNA for the CDR3: TGTGCCAGCAGTTTACGAGGTGAGCAGTTCTTC.

The CDR3: CSAWDLSEELFF. The CDR3 nucleotides are TGCAGTGCTTGGGACTTATCCGAGGAGCTGTTTTTT. The chain combines TRBV20-1 with TRBJ2-2; the D gene is possibly TRBD2 (6 bases). Germline V gene sequence: CDR1 DFQATT, CDR2 SNEGSKA (reference sequence). The germline V and J ends were trimmed by 5 bases and 10 bases, with 14 bases remaining between them. There are 12 residues in the CDR3.

The chain carries TRBV7-9 and TRBJ2-7; 7 bases map to TRBD2. The trim removed 1 base at V and 5 bases at J, leaving 8 bases unmatched. Germline V gene data show CDR1 as SEHNR and CDR2 as FQNEAQ (reference sequence). The CDR3 spans 15 residues. The CDR3 nucleotides are TGTGCCAGCAGCTTAGGACTTAGCGGGTTCGACGAGCAGTACTTC. Amino acids: CASSLGLSGFDEQYF.

This chain uses TRBV29-1 with TRBJ1-5, with D perhaps TRBD1 (6 bases). The V gene's germline CDR1 is SQVTM and CDR2 ANQGSEA. The CDR3 runs to 15 residues. The germline V and J ends were trimmed by 2 bases and 6 bases, with 17 bases remaining between them. The CDR3 spells CSVECHRDGSQPQHF. The CDR3, as DNA: TGCAGCGTTGAATGCCACAGGGACGGAAGTCAGCCCCAGCATTTT. Supplemented by reference TRBV29-1 and TRBJ1-5, the full variable domain reads SAVISQKPSRDICQRGTSLTIQCQVDSQVTMMFWYRQQPGQSLTLIATANQGSEATYESGFVIDKFPISRPNLTFSTLTVSNMSPEDSSIYLCSVECHRDGSQPQHFGDGTRLSIL.

The rearrangement joins TRBV1 to TRBJ1-1; the table's D call, TRBD1, was not checked against the DNA. TRBV1 is assigned pseudogene status. The CDR3 contains 14 residues. The CDR3 DNA reads TGCACCAGCAGCTACCGGGACGACAACACTGAAGCTTTCTTT. Its translation: CTSSYRDDNTEAFF.

The V call is TRBV6-5, the J call TRBJ1-2; D is ambiguous. V was clipped by 5 bases and J by 2 bases, with 12 bases between them. In germline, CDR1 is MNHEY, CDR2 SVGAGI. The CDR3 runs to 14 residues. CDR3 in DNA: TGTGCCAGCAGTCAAACGGCGAGGAACTATGGCTACACCTTC. It codes for CASSQTARNYGYTF.